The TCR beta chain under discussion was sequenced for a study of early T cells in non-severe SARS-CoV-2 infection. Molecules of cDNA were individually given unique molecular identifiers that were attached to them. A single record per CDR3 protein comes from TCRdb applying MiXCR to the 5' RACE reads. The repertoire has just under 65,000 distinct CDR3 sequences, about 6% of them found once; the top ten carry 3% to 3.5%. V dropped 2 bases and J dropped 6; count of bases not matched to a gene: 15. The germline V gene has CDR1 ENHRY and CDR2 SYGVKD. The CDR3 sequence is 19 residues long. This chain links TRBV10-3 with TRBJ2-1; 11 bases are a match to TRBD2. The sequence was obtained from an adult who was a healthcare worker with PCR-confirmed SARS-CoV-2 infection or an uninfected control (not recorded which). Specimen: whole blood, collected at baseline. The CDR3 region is CAISEPKLLAGEPSNEQFF. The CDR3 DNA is TGTGCCATCAGTGAGCCTAAACTACTAGCGGGAGAGCCTAGCAATGAGCAGTTCTTC.